These 30 T cell receptor beta chains share one sample of origin, sequenced in a study of spatial heterogeneity in lung cancer. Time point indicated: sample taken at primary tumor resection. TCRdb re-called the 5' RACE reads with MiXCR, one entry per CDR3 protein. The table includes 3,000 or so distinct CDR3 sequences, approximately 18% detected once. This specimen consisted of normal lung tissue next to the tumor, obtained at surgery. These receptors were collected from a female donor with early-stage non-small cell lung cancer.

This clonotype was seen more than once but under ten times. The chain recombines TRBV2 with TRBJ2-5; D remains ambiguous. The germline V and J ends were trimmed by 2 bases and 7 bases, with 11 bases remaining between them. The CDR3 sequence is 13 residues long. In germline, CDR1 is SNHLY, CDR2 FYNNEI. In DNA, the CDR3 is TGTGCCAGCAGTGAAAACGTTTTAGGGACCCAGTACTTC. Amino acid sequence: CASSENVLGTQYF.

The V and J genes are TRBV7-9 and TRBJ2-5, with a possible D match to TRBD1 (6 bases). The germline V gene encodes CDR1 SEHNR and CDR2 FQNEAQ (reference sequence). The length of the CDR3 is 14 residues. Trimming took off 2 bases at V and 0 bases at J, with 7 bases between the two ends. The CDR3 loop reads CASSLQGYQETQYF. DNA of the CDR3: TGTGCCAGCAGCTTACAGGGGTACCAAGAGACCCAGTACTTC.

This clonotype occurred a few times. V gene TRBV10-2 combines with J gene TRBJ2-1; 13 bases are shared with TRBD2. Trimming removed 4 bases from V and 11 bases from J; junction bases left unmatched: 5. This CDR3 has 14 amino acids. Germline V gene lookup returns CDR1 WSHSY and CDR2 SAAADI. The chain's CDR3 is CASSVRTSGRKQFF. DNA for the CDR3: TGCGCCAGCAGTGTTCGGACTAGCGGGAGAAAGCAGTTCTTC.

In its sample, this clonotype is medium-sized. This chain connects TRBV19 to TRBJ1-1; possibly TRBD1 for D (6 bases). The V end lost 4 bases, the J end lost 8 bases, and 23 bases lay between the germline ends. The CDR3 has 16 amino acids. Germline V gene lookup returns CDR1 LNHDA and CDR2 SQIVND (reference sequence). CDR3 in DNA: TGTGCCAGTAGTAGTCCGCTTGAAGGCAGGGGCAACGAAGCTTTCTTT. This gives the protein CASSSPLEGRGNEAFF.

By frequency in the sample, this clonotype is medium-sized. The chain uses TRBV5-1 and TRBJ2-2, with TRBD2 matching over 10 bases. CDR1 SGHRS and CDR2 YFSETQ come from the germline V gene. The ends lost 5 bases at V and 6 bases at J; junction bases unmatched: 7. CDR3 length: 15 residues. This CDR3 is CASSPGLAIPGELFF. The CDR3 nucleotides read TGCGCCAGCAGTCCGGGACTAGCGATCCCCGGGGAGCTGTTTTTT.

The chain recombines TRBV12-3 or TRBV12-4 with TRBJ2-7; 7 bases are shared with TRBD1. The V segment lost 4 bases and the J segment 5 bases; nucleotides outside the gene matches: 11. The CDR3 extends over 15 amino acids. This CDR3 is CASSSQGRGCDEQYF. CDR3 in DNA: TGTGCCAGCAGTTCTCAGGGCAGGGGGTGCGACGAGCAGTACTTC.

In its sample, this clonotype was seen many times. The chain has TRBV28 and TRBJ1-5; unclear D gene. Germline CDR1 reads MDHEN; CDR2 reads SYDVKM. V was pared by 7 bases and J by 11 bases, with 15 bases between. CDR3 size: 12 residues. CDR3 sequence reads: CASTPPRGAQHF. The DNA of the CDR3 is TGTGCCAGCACCCCCCCGCGGGGTGCCCAGCATTTT.

By proportion, this clonotype is medium-sized. The V gene is TRBV2, the J gene TRBJ2-7; D ambiguous. V lost 2 bases to trimming and J lost 4 bases, with 18 bases between them. CDR1 and CDR2 (germline): SNHLY, FYNNEI. The CDR3 consists of 16 residues. CDR3 loop: CASSENPRAAFYEQYF. CDR3 coding DNA: TGTGCCAGCAGTGAAAACCCAAGGGCCGCATTTTACGAGCAGTACTTC.

By sample share, this clonotype is medium-sized. The chain has TRBV2 and TRBJ1-2, with D perhaps TRBD1 (6 bases). Germline-derived CDR1 and CDR2 are SNHLY and FYNNEI. V lost 8 bases to trimming and J lost 8 bases, with 21 bases between them. The CDR3 has 14 amino acids. In DNA form, the CDR3 reads TGTGCCAGCGTTCGGACAGCCCAATCTGCGGGCTACACCTTC. Its protein product is CASVRTAQSAGYTF.

The chain employs TRBV5-6 and TRBJ2-3, with 7 bases matching TRBD2. The CDR3 is made up of 15 amino acids. The V and J ends lost 3 bases and 2 bases, in that order; junction bases with no gene match: 6. Germline V gene sequence: CDR1 SGHDT, CDR2 YYEEEE. The CDR3 spells CASSWAGRATDTQYF. The DNA for the CDR3 is TGTGCCAGCAGCTGGGCGGGGAGGGCCACAGATACGCAGTATTTT.

This clonotype was found a few times. The V gene is TRBV28, the J gene TRBJ2-1, with a tentative D call TRBD2 (5 bases). CDR3 size: 16 residues. Per the germline V gene, CDR1 is MDHEN and CDR2 is SYDVKM. V lost 6 bases, J lost 2 bases, and 17 bases lay in between. The CDR3 sequence is CASSSGSGTPYNEQFF. The CDR3 DNA sequence: TGTGCCAGCAGCTCGGGCTCGGGAACCCCCTACAATGAGCAGTTCTTC.

The rearrangement links TRBV27 to TRBJ2-3; D might be TRBD2 (5 bases). The CDR3 contains 15 residues. V lost 3 bases, J lost 1 base, and 11 bases lay in between. Germline V CDR1 and CDR2: MNHEY, SMNVEV (reference sequence). The CDR3 bases are TGTGCCAGCAGTTTTTTGGTGGGAGGCACAGATACGCAGTATTTT. It specifies CASSFLVGGTDTQYF.

By share of the sample, this clonotype is medium-sized. The chain uses TRBV7-2 and TRBJ1-2, with D perhaps matching TRBD1 (5 bases). With 0 bases removed from V and 6 bases from J, the gap between germline ends came to 8 bases. Germline V gene lookup returns CDR1 SGHTA and CDR2 FQGNSA. This CDR3 region has 13 residues. CDR3 protein: CASSLAPGHGYTF. For the CDR3, the DNA is TGTGCCAGCAGCTTAGCCCCAGGGCATGGCTACACCTTC. The full variable domain, in which reference TRBV7-2 and TRBJ1-2 provide the parts outside the CDR3, is GAGVSQSPSNKVTEKGKDVELRCDPISGHTALYWYRQSLGQGLEFLIYFQGNSAPDKSGLPSDRFSAERTGGSVSTLTIQRTQQEDSAVYLCASSLAPGHGYTFGSGTRLTVV.

By share, this clonotype ranks as medium-sized. This chain joins TRBV2 and TRBJ2-7; D not resolved. V was clipped by 4 bases and J by 2 bases, with 15 bases between them. CDR1 and CDR2 from the germline V gene are SNHLY and FYNNEI. This CDR3 has 15 residues. CDR3 in DNA: TGTGCCAGCAGTGGCGTCGGCGGACGGACCTACGAGCAGTACTTC. Protein sequence: CASSGVGGRTYEQYF. The entire variable domain, with the rest obtained from reference TRBV2 and TRBJ2-7, is as follows: EPEVTQTPSHQVTQMGQEVILRCVPISNHLYFYWYRQILGQKVEFLVSFYNNEISEKSEIFDDQFSVERPDGSNFTLKIRSTKLEDSAMYFCASSGVGGRTYEQYFGPGTRLTVT.

By share, this clonotype ranks as medium-sized. The chain couples TRBV20-1 to TRBJ2-5; TRBD2 aligns across 11 bases. Looked up from germline, CDR1 is DFQATT and CDR2 is SNEGSKA (reference sequence). CDR3 length: 15 amino acids. V lost 2 bases, J lost 4 bases, and 6 bases stayed unmatched. The CDR3: CSARLAGGPGETQYF. The CDR3 region has the DNA TGCAGTGCTAGACTAGCGGGAGGACCGGGAGAGACCCAGTACTTC.

Relative to its sample, this clonotype is medium-sized. The CDR3 loop is CASTNTRNSEAFF. CDR3 DNA sequence: TGTGCCAGCACCAATACCAGAAATTCTGAAGCTTTCTTT. The J gene is TRBJ1-1, the V gene TRBV7-9; D is unresolved. The CDR3 is 13 amino acids. Germline CDR1 SEHNR, CDR2 FQNEAQ (reference sequence). Between the trimmed V and J ends, which lost 7 bases and 6 bases, there was a span of 15 bases.

The V gene is TRBV5-1, the J gene TRBJ2-1; TRBD2 might be the D (6 bases). CDR3 length equals 14 residues. Trimming shortened V by 5 bases and J by 8 bases, and 17 bases separated the two germline ends. Germline loops: CDR1 SGHRS, CDR2 YFSETQ. CDR3 sequence (DNA): TGCGCCAGCAGGGTAGCGGTAGCGAGGGATGAGCAGTTCTTC. Translating gives CASRVAVARDEQFF.

Relative to its sample, this clonotype is medium-sized (0.01 to 0.1%). The chain combines TRBV6-2 or TRBV6-3 with TRBJ2-2, with D possibly being TRBD2 (5 bases). CDR1 and CDR2 from the germline V gene are MNHEY and SVGEGT. The CDR3 spans 10 residues. Trimming cost V 8 bases and J 7 bases, with 5 bases left between them. CDR3 protein: CASGSGELFF. In DNA, the CDR3 is TGTGCCAGCGGGAGCGGGGAGCTGTTTTTT.

As for this clonotype: This sequence may be a read error, since a much larger clone differs from it by one base. The V and J genes are TRBV11-2 and TRBJ2-7; TRBD2 aligns across 7 bases. The CDR3 is 17 amino acids. CDR1 and CDR2 (germline): SGHAT, FQNNGV. The CDR3 loop is CASSPSETGGRTYVQYF. The DNA of the CDR3 is TGTGCCAGCAGCCCGAGTGAAACGGGGGGTAGGACCTACGTGCAGTACTTC.

As to this clonotype: A much larger clonotype is one base distant, so this may be a read error. The chain recombines TRBV28 with TRBJ1-3; the D is unclear. The CDR3 contains 15 residues. V was shortened by 5 bases and J by 0 bases, with 11 bases between the two germline ends. In germline, CDR1 is MDHEN, CDR2 SYDVKM. The CDR3: CASSETLSSGNTIYF. The CDR3 DNA reads as TGTGCCAGCAGTGAAACCTTGAGCTCTGGAAACACCATATATTTT.

This clonotype was seen a handful of times. The genes are TRBV18 and TRBJ2-7, with D perhaps TRBD1 or TRBD2 (5 bases each). The CDR3 is 14 residues long. V lost 6 bases and J lost 3, with 15 bases in between. The germline CDR1 and CDR2 sequences are KGHSH and LQKENI. The CDR3 bases are TGTGCCAGCTCCCCGCAGGGACGGTTCTACGAGCAGTACTTC. Residues: CASSPQGRFYEQYF.

The CDR3 bases are TGTGCCAGCAGCTTAACACCTTACGAGCAGTACTTC. This sequence encodes CASSLTPYEQYF. The chain employs TRBV7-9 and TRBJ2-7; D is uncertain. The CDR3 length is 12 residues. Trimming removed 2 bases at V and 4 bases at J, with 6 bases between. Germline assignment: CDR1 SEHNR and CDR2 FQNEAQ (reference sequence).

By share, this clonotype ranks as medium-sized. The V gene is TRBV6-1, the J gene TRBJ2-5; D ambiguous. The CDR3 totals 14 residues. In germline, CDR1 is MNHNS, CDR2 SASEGT. Trimming shortened V by 7 bases and J by 3 bases, and 15 bases separated the two germline ends. The DNA for the CDR3 is TGTGCCAGCACTGGAACGCAGGTTGAAGAGACCCAGTACTTC. It specifies CASTGTQVEETQYF.

The chain links TRBV7-9 to TRBJ1-5, with D perhaps TRBD1 (5 bases). CDR3 length equals 13 residues. The germline V gene has CDR1 SEHNR and CDR2 FQNEAQ (reference sequence). Trimming stripped 1 base from V and 7 bases from J, with 8 bases between. The CDR3 DNA is TGTGCCAGCAGCTTAGAAGGGGCCCAGCCCCAGCATTTT. Amino acids: CASSLEGAQPQHF.

V and J are TRBV3-1 and TRBJ1-5; no reliable D call. The CDR3 extends over 15 amino acids. V lost 4 bases and J 1 base, leaving 11 bases between the germline ends. Germline V lookup: CDR1 LGHDT, CDR2 YNNKEL (reference sequence). CDR3 coding DNA: TGTGCCAGCAGCCCTTCCGCGGGAAGCAATCAGCCCCAGCATTTT. It is translated as CASSPSAGSNQPQHF.

In this sample, this clonotype turned up a few times. V usage is TRBV29-1 and J usage is TRBJ2-2; either TRBD1 or TRBD2 may supply D (5 bases each). Trimming stripped 6 bases from V and 5 bases from J, with 22 bases between. Germline values: CDR1 SQVTM, CDR2 ANQGSEA. The CDR3 sequence is 16 residues long. The CDR3 DNA is TGCAGCGTAGATACCGGGACCCACATCGGGACCGGGGAGCTGTTTTTT. It translates to CSVDTGTHIGTGELFF.

This clonotype counts as medium-sized (0.01 to 0.1%). The CDR3: CASGFGGGGPGELFF. CDR3 coding DNA: TGTGCTAGTGGTTTTGGAGGTGGGGGACCCGGGGAGCTGTTTTTT. The chain carries TRBV12-5 and TRBJ2-2; possibly TRBD1 or TRBD2 for D (5 bases each). Trimming removed 3 bases at V and 6 bases at J, with 14 bases between. Germline loops: CDR1 LGHNT, CDR2 FRNRAP. The CDR3 has 15 amino acids.

This clonotype is labeled as medium-sized (0.01 to 0.1%). V and J are TRBV12-3 or TRBV12-4 and TRBJ2-7, with D possibly TRBD2 on 5 matching bases. CDR3 size: 13 residues. The V end lost 8 bases, the J end lost 2 bases, and 13 bases lay between the germline ends. The CDR3 DNA reads TGTGCCAGCCGGGGAACAACAGCCTACGAGCAGTACTTC. Its protein product is CASRGTTAYEQYF.

This clonotype was recorded many times. V gene TRBV7-9 combines with J gene TRBJ2-2, with 12 bases matching TRBD2. V lost 7 bases and J lost 4; bases outside the gene matches: 4. The V gene's germline CDR1 is SEHNR and CDR2 FQNEAQ (reference sequence). This CDR3 has 15 amino acids. CDR3 coding DNA: TGTGCCAGCACGCCTAGCGGGAGGGGCACCGGGGAGCTGTTTTTT. Translation gives CASTPSGRGTGELFF.

The rearrangement links TRBV29-1 to TRBJ2-2; D remains unclear. Germline loops: CDR1 SQVTM, CDR2 ANQGSEA. The V end lost 4 bases, the J end lost 9 bases, and 15 bases lay between the germline ends. This CDR3 is 13 amino acids long. The CDR3 sequence: CSVGSDLHRELFF. The CDR3 nucleotides are TGCAGCGTTGGGTCAGACCTACACCGGGAGCTGTTTTTT.